The present T cell receptor (beta chain) was sequenced within a study of blood T cell repertoires in COVID-19. Per the germline V gene, CDR1 is SGHRS and CDR2 is YFSETQ. The CDR3 loop spans 14 amino acids. The V gene end was trimmed by 6 bases and the J gene end by 2 bases; junction bases not matched to a gene: 3. Measured with immunoSEQ multiplex PCR; TCRdb has only the in-frame clones, and not every one. The sample has under 200,000 clones, around 80% seen once; the top ten hold roughly 6.8%. The TCR sequence derives from a man between 70 and 80 years old with active or convalescent COVID-19. The rearrangement uses TRBV5-1 and TRBJ2-5, with 11 positions matching TRBD1. Sample: peripheral blood. Here the CDR3 reads CASTDRGHQETQYF. The CDR3 DNA sequence: TGCGCCAGCACGGACAGGGGGCATCAAGAGACCCAGTACTTC.